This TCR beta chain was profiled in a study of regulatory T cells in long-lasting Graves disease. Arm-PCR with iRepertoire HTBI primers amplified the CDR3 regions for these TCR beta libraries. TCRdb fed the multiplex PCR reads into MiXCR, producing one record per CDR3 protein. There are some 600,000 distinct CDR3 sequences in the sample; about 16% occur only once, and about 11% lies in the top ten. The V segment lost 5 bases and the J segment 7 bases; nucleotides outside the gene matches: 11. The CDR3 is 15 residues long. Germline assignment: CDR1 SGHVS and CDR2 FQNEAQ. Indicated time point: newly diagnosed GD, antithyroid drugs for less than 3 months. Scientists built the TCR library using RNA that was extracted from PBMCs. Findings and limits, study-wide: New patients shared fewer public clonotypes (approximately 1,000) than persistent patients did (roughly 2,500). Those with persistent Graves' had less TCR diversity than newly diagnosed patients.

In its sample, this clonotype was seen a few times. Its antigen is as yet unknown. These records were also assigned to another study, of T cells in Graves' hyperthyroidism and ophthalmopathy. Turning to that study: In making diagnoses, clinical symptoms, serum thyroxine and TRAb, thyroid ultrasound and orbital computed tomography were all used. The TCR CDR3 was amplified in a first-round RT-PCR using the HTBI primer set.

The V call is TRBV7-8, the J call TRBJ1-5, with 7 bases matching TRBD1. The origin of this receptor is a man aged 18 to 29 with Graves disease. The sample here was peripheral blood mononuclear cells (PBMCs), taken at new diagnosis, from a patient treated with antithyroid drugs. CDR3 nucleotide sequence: TGTGCCAGCAGCCGAGGGGGCGGGGTTGGACAGCCCCAGCATTTT. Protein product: CASSRGGGVGQPQHF.